This T cell receptor beta chain was documented in a study of T cells expressing NK-cell markers. Study information: Sorted CD3+CD56+NKG2C+, CD3+CD56+NKG2C- and CD3+CD56-NKG2C+ T cells provided the TCR beta repertoires. Seven HCMV-seropositive donors and one seronegative donor made up the eight sequenced donors. Study conclusions and caveats: In roughly 6 donors, dominant CD3+CD56+NKG2C+ clones formed about 1.0-7.5% of CD8+ cells.

Remarks on this clonotype: What it binds is unknown.

This CDR3 is 16 amino acids long. The germline gives CDR1 LNHDA, CDR2 SQIVND (reference sequence). UMI-tagged 5'RACE template switching yielded the TCR beta cDNA. TCRdb reworked the 5' RACE reads into one entry per CDR3 protein, no DNA. The table gives over 250,000 distinct CDR3 sequences; the top ten clones make up around 4.2% of it. This sequence joins TRBV19 and TRBJ2-1; TCRdb's D gene call, TRBD2, goes unchecked for lack of DNA. Sequenced input: blood T cells: a sorted CD56 or NKG2C T cell subset, CD4+ or CD8+ T cells, or bulk PBMC T cells (not recorded which). The receptor's source is a woman aged 18 to 75 in good health. The CDR3 sequence: CASSHVSGGGYNEQFF.